This paragraph reports one TCR beta chain. Its target is unknown. TCRdb reprocessed the PCR reads with MiXCR, giving one entry per CDR3 protein. The sample holds some 650,000 distinct CDR3 sequences, around 20% seen once. There are 14 residues in the CDR3. Trimming took 8 bases from V and 10 from J, leaving 18 bases between them. In germline, CDR1 is SGHVS, CDR2 FQNEAQ. The data originate from a study of molecular identifiers for immune sequencing clone quantification. Whole-study results and caveats: Jurkat TCR RNA spiked in from one cell reportedly remained identifiable amid approximately 1 million naive cells.

The chain has TRBV7-8 and TRBJ1-6; weak D call: TRBD1 (5 bases). Sequenced sample: naive CD8+ T cells from blood, with Jurkat cell RNA spiked in. Stated subset: FACS-sorted CD8+CD4-CCR7+CD45RA+ naive T cells. The TCR sequence derives from a human donor in good health. Some libraries in this study had Jurkat cell RNA spiked in. In nucleotides, the CDR3 is TGTGCCAGCCAACGGCAGGGTTGGAAGTCACCCCTCCACTTT. It encodes CASQRQGWKSPLHF. The full variable domain, its missing parts supplied by reference TRBV7-8 and TRBJ1-6, is GAGVSQSPRYKVAKRGQDVALRCDPISGHVSLFWYQQALGQGPEFLTYFQNEAQLDKSGLPSDRFFAERPEGSVSTLKIQRTQQEDSAVYLCASQRQGWKSPLHFGNGTRLTVT.